A selection of T cell receptor beta chains follows, all from one sample in a study of spatial heterogeneity in lung cancer. From the 5' RACE reads, TCRdb called clonotypes with MiXCR, one entry per CDR3 protein. The top ten clones hold about 13% of a sample with some 47,000 distinct CDR3 sequences, roughly 7.2% of them seen once. Sequenced here: PBMCs, sampled at surgery. Receptors were obtained from a female donor with early-stage non-small cell lung cancer. CDR3s include the opening cysteine and the closing phenylalanine or tryptophan. D genes are given only for firm matches. Rows give clone size only sometimes, using once, few, many, or a class for an expanded clone.

. | TRBJ2-7 | . | TRBV6-5 | CASSYVGRSSYEQYF | TGTGCCAGCAGTTACGTGGGCCGATCCTCCTACGAGCAGTACTTC
TRBD2 | TRBJ2-3 | many | TRBV27 | CASSFPSGGTDTQYF | TGTGCCAGCAGTTTTCCTAGCGGGGGCACAGATACGCAGTATTTT
. | TRBJ2-5 | . | TRBV19 | CASSMNRAETQYF | TGTGCCAGTAGTATGAACAGGGCAGAGACCCAGTACTTC
TRBD2 | TRBJ2-7 | many | TRBV7-2 | CASSLYGEGYEQYF | TGTGCCAGCAGCTTATACGGGGAGGGGTACGAGCAGTACTTC
. | TRBJ1-2 | many | TRBV24-1 | CATSQRGDGYTF | TGTGCCACCAGCCAGAGAGGGGATGGCTACACCTTC
TRBD1 | TRBJ2-5 | . | TRBV29-1 | CSERDSAETQYF | TGCAGCGAGAGGGACAGTGCAGAGACCCAGTACTTC
TRBD1 | TRBJ2-1 | many | TRBV6-1 | CASSVEDRHNEQFF | TGTGCCAGCAGTGTCGAGGACAGGCACAATGAGCAGTTCTTC
. | TRBJ2-7 | few | TRBV5-1 | CASSLATRGEQYF | TGCGCCAGCAGCTTGGCCACCCGTGGTGAGCAGTACTTC
TRBD2 | TRBJ2-2 | many | TRBV4-2 | CASSQFGETSGYTGELFF | TGTGCCAGCAGCCAATTTGGGGAAACTAGCGGTTACACCGGGGAGCTGTTTTTT
. | TRBJ2-5 | many | TRBV29-1 | CSVEGTPETQYF | TGCAGCGTTGAGGGGACCCCAGAGACCCAGTACTTC
. | TRBJ2-1 | . | TRBV10-3 | CAISRGGGSYNEQFF | TGTGCCATCAGTAGAGGTGGGGGCTCCTACAATGAGCAGTTCTTC
. | TRBJ1-5 | many | TRBV19 | CASSMHRNQPQHF | TGTGCCAGTAGTATGCACCGCAATCAGCCCCAGCATTTT
. | TRBJ1-3 | many | TRBV12-3/TRBV12-4 | CASSLITPGNTIYF | TGTGCCAGCAGTTTAATAACTCCTGGAAACACCATATATTTT
. | TRBJ2-3 | . | TRBV14 | CASSQGEVKSTDTQYF | TGTGCCAGCAGCCAAGGGGAGGTGAAGAGCACAGATACGCAGTATTTT
TRBD2 | TRBJ2-1 | few | TRBV7-2 | CASSKTSGGIYNEQFF | TGTGCCAGCAGCAAAACTAGCGGGGGGATTTACAATGAGCAGTTCTTC
TRBD2 | TRBJ2-3 | . | TRBV12-3/TRBV12-4 | CASSFAGGIDTQYF | TGTGCCAGCAGTTTCGCGGGGGGTATTGATACGCAGTATTTT
TRBD1 | TRBJ2-7 | many | TRBV20-1 | CSAKLDRGLKEQYF | TGCAGTGCTAAGCTGGACAGGGGGCTGAAAGAGCAGTACTTC
TRBD2 | TRBJ2-1 | many | TRBV5-1 | CASSFSSGGASDEQFF | TGCGCCAGCAGCTTTTCTAGCGGGGGGGCCTCGGATGAGCAGTTCTTC
TRBD1 | TRBJ1-2 | many | TRBV2 | CASSGHRGTYGYTF | TGTGCCAGCAGTGGACACAGGGGGACCTATGGCTACACCTTC
. | TRBJ2-3 | . | TRBV4-3 | CASSQAAFQDTQYF | TGCGCCAGCAGCCAAGCCGCCTTCCAGGATACGCAGTATTTT
. | TRBJ1-2 | many | TRBV15 | CATSRGAGEGNYGYTF | TGTGCCACCAGCAGAGGAGCCGGAGAGGGAAACTATGGCTACACCTTC
. | TRBJ2-2 | . | TRBV15 | CATSRVLAGGELFF | TGTGCCACCAGCAGAGTTTTGGCGGGCGGGGAGCTGTTTTTT
TRBD1 | TRBJ2-7 | many | TRBV5-1 | CASSFSGTGYYEQYF | TGCGCCAGCAGCTTTTCCGGGACAGGGTACTACGAGCAGTACTTC
TRBD1 | TRBJ2-7 | many | TRBV6-5 | CASSSGTGYYEQYF | TGTGCCAGCAGCTCCGGGACAGGTTACTACGAGCAGTACTTC
. | TRBJ1-1 | many | TRBV6-5 | CASSYSHRDTEAFF | TGTGCCAGCAGTTACTCCCACAGGGACACTGAAGCTTTCTTT
TRBD1 | TRBJ1-2 | many | TRBV15 | CATSSDVTGTYGYTF | TGTGCCACCAGCAGTGATGTGACAGGGACCTATGGCTACACCTTC
. | TRBJ2-4 | many | TRBV13 | CASSLSAGSYIQYF | TGTGCCAGCAGCTTAAGTGCCGGCTCATACATTCAGTACTTC
. | TRBJ2-3 | few | TRBV6-2/TRBV6-3 | CASSFDYTDTQYF | TGTGCCAGCAGTTTCGACTACACAGATACGCAGTATTTT
TRBD1 | TRBJ1-5 | . | TRBV19 | CASSMGQGLNQPQHF | TGTGCCAGTAGTATGGGACAGGGGCTCAATCAGCCCCAGCATTTT
TRBD1 | TRBJ1-2 | . | TRBV3-1 | CASSLGQGGLTYGYTF | TGTGCCAGCAGCCTCGGACAGGGGGGTTTAACGTATGGCTACACCTTC
. | TRBJ2-3 | many | TRBV5-6 | CASSLSGADTQYF | TGTGCCAGCAGCTTGTCTGGGGCAGATACGCAGTATTTT
. | TRBJ2-3 | few | TRBV29-1 | CSAREHTDTQYF | TGCAGCGCTAGGGAGCACACAGATACGCAGTATTTT
TRBD1 | TRBJ1-1 | many | TRBV4-1 | CASSRETGGKNTEAFF | TGCGCCAGCAGCCGCGAGACAGGGGGGAAGAACACTGAAGCTTTCTTT
. | TRBJ1-1 | . | TRBV5-1 | CASSQIQEGYTEAFF | TGCGCCAGCAGCCAAATACAGGAGGGGTACACTGAAGCTTTCTTT
. | TRBJ1-5 | . | TRBV7-9 | CASSQEGQGSQPQHF | TGTGCCAGCAGTCAAGAGGGGCAGGGTAGTCAGCCCCAGCATTTT
TRBD1 | TRBJ2-3 | . | TRBV24-1 | CATSSGTGEPTDTQYF | TGTGCCACCAGTTCCGGGACAGGGGAACCCACAGATACGCAGTATTTT
TRBD1 | TRBJ2-1 | few | TRBV15 | CATSRGRQGFYNEQFF | TGTGCCACCAGCAGAGGCCGACAGGGATTCTACAATGAGCAGTTCTTC
TRBD2 | TRBJ2-5 | few | TRBV7-7 | CASSRTSGGQETQYF | TGTGCTAGCAGTCGGACTAGCGGGGGGCAAGAGACCCAGTACTTC
. | TRBJ2-2 | few | TRBV7-9 | CASSLGGAIAGELFF | TGTGCCAGCAGCTTGGGGGGGGCCATCGCCGGGGAGCTGTTTTTT
. | TRBJ2-2 | . | TRBV6-6 | CASSYPDGELFF | TGTGCCAGCAGTTACCCCGACGGGGAGCTGTTTTTT
TRBD1 | TRBJ1-4 | . | TRBV20-1 | CSASGVQQGSIPNEKLFF | TGCAGTGCTAGTGGGGTACAACAGGGGTCGATACCAAATGAAAAACTGTTTTTT
. | TRBJ2-3 | many | TRBV6-1 | CASSELTVTDTQYF | TGTGCCAGCAGCGAGTTGACAGTCACAGATACGCAGTATTTT
. | TRBJ2-1 | many | TRBV11-2 | CASSSRGPSYNEQFF | TGTGCCAGCAGCTCGCGGGGGCCTTCCTACAATGAGCAGTTCTTC
TRBD1 | TRBJ2-6 | . | TRBV20-1 | CSARGQGIPFSGANVLTF | TGCAGTGCTAGGGGACAGGGGATTCCATTCTCTGGGGCCAACGTCCTGACTTTC
. | TRBJ2-3 | few | TRBV10-2 | CASRTGRADSTDTQYF | TGCGCCAGCAGAACCGGACGGGCAGACTCCACAGATACGCAGTATTTT
. | TRBJ1-2 | . | TRBV5-4 | CASSLEGHYGYTF | TGTGCCAGCAGCTTGGAGGGGCACTATGGCTACACCTTC
. | TRBJ2-3 | few | TRBV7-8 | CASSYGQYSTDTQYF | TGTGCCAGCAGCTACGGACAGTATAGCACAGATACGCAGTATTTT
. | TRBJ1-1 | . | TRBV14 | CASTRRLDFAEAFF | TGTGCCAGCACCCGGAGGCTGGATTTCGCTGAAGCTTTCTTT
. | TRBJ2-2 | many | TRBV4-1 | CASSQDLHRELFF | TGCGCCAGCAGCCAAGATCTCCACCGGGAGCTGTTTTTT
. | TRBJ1-5 | many | TRBV7-2 | CASSLALSSNQPQHF | TGTGCCAGCAGCTTAGCTCTCAGCAGCAATCAGCCCCAGCATTTT
TRBD1 | TRBJ2-2 | . | TRBV13 | CASSFDRANTGELFF | TGTGCCAGCAGCTTCGACAGGGCGAACACCGGGGAGCTGTTTTTT
. | TRBJ2-5 | many | TRBV6-5 | CASSYGGRETQYF | TGTGCCAGCAGTTACGGAGGAAGAGAGACCCAGTACTTC
TRBD1 | TRBJ1-2 | . | TRBV7-7 | CASSAPDRAIGGYTF | TGTGCCAGCAGCGCCCCGGACAGGGCGATAGGGGGCTACACCTTC